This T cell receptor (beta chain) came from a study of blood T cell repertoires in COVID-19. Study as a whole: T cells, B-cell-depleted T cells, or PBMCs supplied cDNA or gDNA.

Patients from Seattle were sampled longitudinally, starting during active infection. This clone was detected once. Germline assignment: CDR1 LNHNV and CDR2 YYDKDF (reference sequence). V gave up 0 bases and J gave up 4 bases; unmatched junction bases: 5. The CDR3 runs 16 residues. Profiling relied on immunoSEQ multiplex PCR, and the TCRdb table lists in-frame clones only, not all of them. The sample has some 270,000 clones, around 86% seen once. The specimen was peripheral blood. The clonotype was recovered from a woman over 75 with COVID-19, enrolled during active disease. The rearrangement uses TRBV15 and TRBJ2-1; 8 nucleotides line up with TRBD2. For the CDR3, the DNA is TGTGCCACCAGCAGAGATCGGGCGGGGGGATACAATGAGCAGTTCTTC. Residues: CATSRDRAGGYNEQFF.